This TCR beta chain is from a study of beta chain features in type 1 diabetes. Study details: Patients looked much like healthy donors when it came to age, gender and cell yields.

It was one heparinised blood draw, averaging about 110 mL, that each donor gave. cDNA synthesis used the whole RNA isolate, giving expressed TCRB sequences. Measured with immunoSEQ multiplex PCR; TCRdb has only the in-frame clones, and not every one. The sample lists 150,000 to 200,000 clones; approximately 62% were seen once. Of note for this clone: As yet, its antigen is unknown.

Germline V gene lookup returns CDR1 GTSNPN and CDR2 SVGIG (reference sequence). The CDR3 totals 13 residues. Between the trimmed V and J ends, which lost 4 bases and 2 bases, there was a span of 11 bases. Study results and caveats: TCRB CDR3s from Type 1 diabetes patients were moderately but significantly shorter in all four CD4+ subsets. Healthy donors had naive, central memory and Treg TCRB repertoires that appeared less similar than those seen among patients. More deletions and fewer insertions at VDJ junctions were found in patients with type 1 diabetes.

Sample: naive CD4+ T cells from blood. The rearrangement links TRBV30 to TRBJ1-2; D unresolved. The receptor was isolated from a man aged 25-45 years with type 1 diabetes. The CDR3 coding sequence is TGTGCCTGGACCCCGTCCTTCAACTATGGCTACACCTTC. Amino acid sequence: CAWTPSFNYGYTF.